The T cell receptor (beta chain) described here comes from a study of blood T cell repertoires in COVID-19 (dated by TCRdb to 2020 to 2021). Regarding the study in general: The collaborator samples originated in the United States, Italy and Spain and spanned the acute and convalescent phases of COVID-19. The samples were drawn from two sources: the first 160 participants of the ongoing ImmuneRACE study, and 950 to 1,500 subjects contributed by 6 global collaborators. The material from the prospective study consisted of cDNA or gDNA derived from T cells, B-cell-depleted T cells, or PBMCs. A de-identified subject ID, COVID-19 status, age in years and sex were almost always included in the sample metadata. Where HLA class I and class II types were available, the types were taken from metadata supplied by the sample provider, not from assay-based typing. The repertoires were made available in a free public database intended to serve as a resource for research on the immune response to SARS-CoV-2. The dataset comprised deeply sampled blood TCRbeta repertoires from subjects exposed to, actively infected with, or recovered from COVID-19. Study-wide findings and limitations: The amount of clinical and demographic metadata varied by source and participant and was provided uncurated.

The collaborating institutions used their own protocols to collect whole blood in K2EDTA tubes. For TCRbeta analysis, collaborators shipped samples as frozen whole blood, isolated PBMCs, or DNA extracted from either of those sample types. This clone was counted only a few times. Its antigen remains undetermined. Base-call qualities are not available, and no considerably larger clone is one nucleotide away. Unmatched junction bases come to 12, with V trimmed by 2 bases and J by 10 bases. Per the germline V gene, SGHDN is the CDR1 and FVKESK is the CDR2. The CDR3 spans 16 residues, from the cysteine through the phenylalanine. The entry retains the CDR3 DNA only, 48 bases that are in frame from base 1. The immunoSEQ Assay, a bias-controlled multiplex PCR, was used to amplify TCRbeta CDR3 regions from genomic DNA. Concerning the study's data processing: The number of nucleated cells in each sample was estimated by amplification of reference gene primers within the assay. To quantify the absolute abundance of each unique TCRbeta CDR3 rearrangement, sequence reads were collapsed and filtered. Productive Simpson clonality was computed per sample as the square root of Simpson's diversity index over productive rearrangements. TCRdb holds this immuneACCESS table with in-frame rearrangements only. Some clones are missing; in checked studies, unresolved V genes explain under half, and the rest has no known cause. The V and J calls and the clone size are those of that table, but D and trimming were determined from the DNA. The sample table lists under 85,000 clones, around four fifths of them with a count of one. The top ten constitute 5.3% of the sample.

The receptor was derived from a man aged 45-65 years with active COVID-19. Material for sequencing was peripheral blood. Rearrangement joined TRBV14 to TRBJ2-3, and TRBD1 matches 10 of the central bases. The CDR3 region: CASSQPGQGRFLSQYF. In nucleotides, the sequence is TGTGCCAGCAGCCAACCGGGACAGGGGAGGTTTCTTTCGCAGTATTTT.